The source of this T cell receptor beta chain is a study of blood T cell repertoires in COVID-19. Study-wide background: Samples came from the United States, Italy and Spain, spanning acute and convalescent COVID-19. Sources were T cells, B-cell-depleted T cells, or PBMCs; the material itself was cDNA or gDNA.

Profiling relied on immunoSEQ multiplex PCR, and the TCRdb table lists in-frame clones only, not all of them. The table shows 50,000 to 75,000 clones, with about 93% occurring only once. This CDR3 has 12 amino acids. V usage is TRBV21-1 and J usage is TRBJ1-2; the listed D gene, TRBD1, was not tested against the DNA. TRBV21-1 has pseudogene status. The sequence was collected from a man aged 65 to 85 with active COVID-19. The sequenced sample consisted of peripheral blood. The CDR3 nucleotides are TGTGCCAGCAGCCGGACAGGGTGTGGCTACACCTTC. This encodes CASSRTGCGYTF.